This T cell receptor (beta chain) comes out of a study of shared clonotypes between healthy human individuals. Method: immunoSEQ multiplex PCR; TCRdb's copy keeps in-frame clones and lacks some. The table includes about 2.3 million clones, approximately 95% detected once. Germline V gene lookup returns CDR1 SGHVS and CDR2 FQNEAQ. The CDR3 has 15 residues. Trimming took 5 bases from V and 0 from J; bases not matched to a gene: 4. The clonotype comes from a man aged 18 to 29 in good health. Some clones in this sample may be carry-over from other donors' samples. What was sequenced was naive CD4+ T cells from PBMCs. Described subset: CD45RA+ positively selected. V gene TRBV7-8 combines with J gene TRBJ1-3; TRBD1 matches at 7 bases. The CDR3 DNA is TGTGCCAGCAGCCCCGGGACAGTCTCTGGAAACACCATATATTTT. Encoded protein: CASSPGTVSGNTIYF.